The 9 T cell receptor beta chains below all came from one sample that was sequenced in a study of beta chain features in type 1 diabetes. Expressed TCRB transcripts were sequenced after all isolated RNA was converted to cDNA. Libraries were prepared by immunoSEQ multiplex PCR; TCRdb keeps only in-frame clonotypes and omits some of them. The top ten clones hold approximately 0.046% of a sample with under 400,000 clones, about 19% of them seen once. The specimen sequenced was naive CD4+ T cells from blood. These receptors came from a woman younger than 30 in good health.

This clone has only a few counts. V gene TRBV7-6 combines with J gene TRBJ2-5, with 7 bases aligning to TRBD2. CDR1 is SGHVS and CDR2 is FNYEAQ in the germline V gene. Unmatched junction bases numbered 7, after V lost 1 base and J lost 5 bases. There are 15 residues in the CDR3. CDR3 in DNA: TGTGCCAGCAGCTTAGGTGGACTAGTCAGCGAGACCCAGTACTTC. This encodes CASSLGGLVSETQYF. Drawing the rest from reference TRBV7-6 and TRBJ2-5, the complete variable domain is GAGVSQSPRYKVTKRGQDVALRCDPISGHVSLYWYRQALGQGPEFLTYFNYEAQQDKSGLPNDRFSAERPEGSISTLTIQRTEQRDSAMYRCASSLGGLVSETQYFGPGTRLLVL.

The chain recombines TRBV6-7 with TRBJ1-2; 10 positions match TRBD1. TRBV6-7 is assigned to the ORF class and has an uncertain function. Losses at the gene ends were 6 bases for V and 4 bases for J; bases not matched to a gene: 11. The CDR3 is 16 amino acids. The CDR3 DNA sequence: TGTGCCAGCAGCCTGCGGGGGGACAGGGGAATCTATGGCTACACCTTC. The encoded protein is CASSLRGDRGIYGYTF.

This CDR3 is CASGTLAGNSYEQYF. CDR3 in DNA: TGCGCCAGCGGCACACTAGCGGGGAACTCCTACGAGCAGTACTTC. This chain connects TRBV5-1 to TRBJ2-7; TRBD2 matches at 10 bases. CDR1 and CDR2 (germline): SGHRS, YFSETQ. V dropped 7 bases and J dropped 0; count of bases not matched to a gene: 7. This CDR3 contains 15 residues.

This chain links TRBV30 with TRBJ1-5, with a weak D call TRBD1 (6 bases). Germline V CDR1 and CDR2: GTSNPN, SVGIG (reference sequence). The CDR3 is 15 amino acids. V was clipped by 2 bases and J by 5 bases, with 16 bases between them. The CDR3: CAWSRRDRSHQPQHF. In DNA, the CDR3 is TGTGCCTGGAGTCGACGCGACAGGTCACATCAGCCCCAGCATTTT.

This clone was counted between two and nine times. V usage is TRBV14 and J usage is TRBJ1-1, with a possible D match to TRBD1 (6 bases). Germline lookup yields CDR1 SGHDN and CDR2 FVKESK. Trimming left V 4 bases short and J 3 bases short, with 18 bases between. This CDR3 comprises 16 residues. CDR3 sequence (DNA): TGTGCCAGCAGCCCTCCCGGGGGGCGTTTGGACACTGAAGCTTTCTTT. This codes for CASSPPGGRLDTEAFF.

The chain couples TRBV30 to TRBJ2-5; D is unclear. The V and J ends lost 3 bases and 7 bases respectively, with 9 bases between them. The CDR3 contains 11 residues. Germline CDR1 is GTSNPN and CDR2 is SVGIG (reference sequence). CDR3 region: CAWSAGGTQYF. The CDR3 DNA reads as TGTGCCTGGAGCGCCGGTGGGACCCAGTACTTC.

This clone was seen only a few times. V and J are TRBV5-4 and TRBJ2-3; 10 bases fit TRBD2. After removal of 0 bases from V and 0 bases from J, the junction contained 1 base not matched to a gene. The germline V gene has CDR1 SGHNT and CDR2 YYREEE (reference sequence). CDR3 length: 16 amino acids. CDR3 sequence reads: CASSLGTSGSTDTQYF. The CDR3 DNA reads TGTGCCAGCAGCTTGGGGACTAGCGGAAGCACAGATACGCAGTATTTT.

The CDR3 region is CASSQEYGQTNTEAFF. CDR3 DNA: TGCGCCAGCAGCCAAGAATACGGACAGACAAACACTGAAGCTTTCTTT. The V and J genes are TRBV4-3 and TRBJ1-1; D is possibly TRBD1 (6 bases). The CDR3 is made up of 16 amino acids. The germline CDR1 and CDR2 sequences are LGHNA and YSLEER. V was trimmed by 0 bases and J by 2 bases, leaving 13 bases between them.

The V gene is TRBV10-3, the J gene TRBJ2-7; 10 nucleotides match TRBD2. The junction had 5 bases not matched to a gene; V was cut back by 6 bases and J by 6 bases. The CDR3 is 13 residues long. CDR1 and CDR2 from the germline V gene are ENHRY and SYGVKD. CDR3: CAISPTSGFEQYF. The CDR3 coding sequence is TGTGCCATCAGCCCGACTAGCGGGTTCGAGCAGTACTTC.